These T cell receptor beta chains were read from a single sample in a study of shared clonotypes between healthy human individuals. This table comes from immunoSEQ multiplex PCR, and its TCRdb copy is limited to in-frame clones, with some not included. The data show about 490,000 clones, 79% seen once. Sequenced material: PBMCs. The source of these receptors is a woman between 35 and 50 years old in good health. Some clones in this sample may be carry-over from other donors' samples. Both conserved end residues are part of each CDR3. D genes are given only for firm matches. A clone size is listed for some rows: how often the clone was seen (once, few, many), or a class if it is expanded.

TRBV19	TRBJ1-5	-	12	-	TGTGCCAGTAGTATAGTGTTCCAGCCCCAGCATTTT	CASSIVFQPQHF
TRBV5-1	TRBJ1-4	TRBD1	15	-	TGCGCCAGCAGCTTGGGACAGGGAAGAATTGAAAAACTGTTTTTT	CASSLGQGRIEKLFF
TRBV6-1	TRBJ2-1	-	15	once	TGTGCCAGCAGTGAAGTAACGGTACTTGGCAATGAGCAGTTCTTC	CASSEVTVLGNEQFF
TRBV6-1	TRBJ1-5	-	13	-	TGTGCCAGCGAGGCCATTAGCAATCAGCCCCAGCATTTT	CASEAISNQPQHF
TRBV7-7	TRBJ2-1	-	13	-	TGTGCCAGCAGCCTCACTAGGGCAGGTGAGCAGTTCTTC	CASSLTRAGEQFF
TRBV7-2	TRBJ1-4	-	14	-	TGTGCCAGCAGCTTACCAGGGCGTTATGAAAAACTGTTTTTT	CASSLPGRYEKLFF
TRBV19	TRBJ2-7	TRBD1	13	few	TGTGCCAGTAGTCCGACAGGGTTGGCCGAGCAGTACTTC	CASSPTGLAEQYF
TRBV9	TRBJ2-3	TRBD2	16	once	TGTGCCAGCAGCTCCTCGCGGGAGAGTTTCACAGATACGCAGTATTTT	CASSSSRESFTDTQYF
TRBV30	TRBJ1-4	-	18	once	TGTGCCTGGACCAAACTCCGGGACACCGAAGGGACTAATGAAAAACTGTTTTTT	CAWTKLRDTEGTNEKLFF
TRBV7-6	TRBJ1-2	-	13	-	TGTGCCAGCAGCTTAGTAGGGGACTATGGCTACACCTTC	CASSLVGDYGYTF